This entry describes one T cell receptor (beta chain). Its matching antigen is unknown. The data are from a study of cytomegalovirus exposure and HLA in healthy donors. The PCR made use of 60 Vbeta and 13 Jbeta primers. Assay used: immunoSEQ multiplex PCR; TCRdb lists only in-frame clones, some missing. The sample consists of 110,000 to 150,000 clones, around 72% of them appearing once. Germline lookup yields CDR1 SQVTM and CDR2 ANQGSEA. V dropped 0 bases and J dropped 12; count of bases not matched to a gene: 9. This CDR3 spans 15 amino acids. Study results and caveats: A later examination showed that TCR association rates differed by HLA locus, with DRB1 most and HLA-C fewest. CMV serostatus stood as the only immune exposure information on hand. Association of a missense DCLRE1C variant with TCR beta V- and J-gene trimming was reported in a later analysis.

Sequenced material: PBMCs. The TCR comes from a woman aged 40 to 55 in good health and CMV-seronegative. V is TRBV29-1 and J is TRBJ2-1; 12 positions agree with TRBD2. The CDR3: CSVEDQLAGGRGQFF. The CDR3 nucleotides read TGCAGCGTTGAAGATCAACTAGCGGGGGGTCGCGGGCAGTTCTTC.